Included here is one T cell receptor (beta chain) sequence, with context. The sample comes from a study of blood T cell repertoires in COVID-19. CDR3 length: 17 amino acids. V lost 3 bases and J 7 bases, leaving 22 bases between the germline ends. The germline V gene encodes CDR1 LGHNA and CDR2 YSLEER. Under the authors' procedure: Amplification of reference gene primers provided the estimated nucleated cell counts. Using immunoSEQ multiplex PCR, the repertoire was profiled, and TCRdb retains in-frame clones only, with some absent. V and J calls and clone size follow that table, whereas D and trimming were derived from the DNA. The sample contains 250,000 or so clones, 80% to 85% of which appear only once.

The sequence was collected from a man aged 50 or older who had recovered from COVID-19. The V and J genes are TRBV4-3 and TRBJ2-1, with TRBD1 as a possible D gene (5 bases). Sequencing input: PBMCs or T cells enriched from blood (not recorded which). Written as DNA, the CDR3 is TGCGCCAGCAGCCAGGGGCTTCGACAGACCCTTCGGAATGAGCAGTTCTTC. Its protein product is CASSQGLRQTLRNEQFF.